The following is a TCR beta chain sequence with its context. This clone's antigen is unknown. No clone much larger than this one lies a single base away; base qualities are absent. The data are from a study of blood T cell repertoires in COVID-19 (dated by TCRdb to about 2020). Looking at the study overall: Samples from collaborators originated in the United States, Italy and Spain and spanned both the acute and convalescent phases of COVID-19. Where available, HLA class I and class II types were obtained from metadata supplied by the sample provider rather than from assay-based typing. Nearly every sample came with metadata listing a de-identified subject ID, COVID-19 status, age in years and sex. The repertoires were released in a freely available public database meant as a resource for research on the immune response to SARS-CoV-2. The prospective study material was composed of cDNA or gDNA derived from T cells, B-cell-depleted T cells, or PBMCs. The samples were drawn from the first 160 participants of the ongoing ImmuneRACE study and from 1,254 subjects provided by 6 global collaborators. The dataset comprised deeply sampled blood TCRbeta repertoires from subjects exposed to, actively infected with, or recovered from COVID-19.

One collaborating source in Seattle enrolled patients during active infection and followed them longitudinally through the course of disease. Collaborating institutions collected whole blood in K2EDTA tubes following their own protocols. Collaborator samples were shipped for TCRbeta analysis as frozen whole blood, isolated PBMCs, or DNA extracted from either sample type. From the cysteine up to the phenylalanine, the CDR3 has a length of 13 residues. Only CDR3 DNA is held: 39 bases, read in frame from base 1. Taken from the germline V gene, the CDR1 and CDR2 loops are MGHDK and SYGVNS. The trim is 1 base for V and 3 bases for J, with a gap of 6 bases between the germline ends. Study-wide conclusions, independent of this receptor: The amount of clinical and demographic metadata varied by source and participant and was provided uncurated.

TCRbeta CDR3 regions were amplified from genomic DNA by means of the immunoSEQ Assay, a bias-controlled multiplex PCR. The authors processed their data as follows. The number of nucleated cells in each sample was estimated by amplification of reference gene primers within the assay. To quantify the absolute abundance of each unique TCRbeta CDR3 rearrangement, sequence reads were collapsed and filtered. For each sample, productive Simpson clonality was calculated by taking the square root of Simpson's diversity index across productive rearrangements. The table was pulled from immuneACCESS by TCRdb, which kept in-frame rearrangements only. Such tables lose some clones; where checked, under half of the loss comes from unresolved V genes, and the rest has no known cause. D and trimming come from the DNA, and the V and J calls and clone size come from that table. This sample is represented by 250,000 to 400,000 clones; 70% to 90% of them were singletons. The top ten clonotypes cover 1.5% to 2% of the sample.

The receptor chain draws on TRBV25-1 and TRBJ1-1, with the D segment identity uncertain. Sequenced input: peripheral blood. The receptor was isolated from a woman younger than 45 with COVID-19, enrolled during active disease. The nucleotide sequence is TGTGCCAGCAGTGAATCGGGGTACACTGAAGCTTTCTTT. Translated, this gives CASSESGYTEAFF.